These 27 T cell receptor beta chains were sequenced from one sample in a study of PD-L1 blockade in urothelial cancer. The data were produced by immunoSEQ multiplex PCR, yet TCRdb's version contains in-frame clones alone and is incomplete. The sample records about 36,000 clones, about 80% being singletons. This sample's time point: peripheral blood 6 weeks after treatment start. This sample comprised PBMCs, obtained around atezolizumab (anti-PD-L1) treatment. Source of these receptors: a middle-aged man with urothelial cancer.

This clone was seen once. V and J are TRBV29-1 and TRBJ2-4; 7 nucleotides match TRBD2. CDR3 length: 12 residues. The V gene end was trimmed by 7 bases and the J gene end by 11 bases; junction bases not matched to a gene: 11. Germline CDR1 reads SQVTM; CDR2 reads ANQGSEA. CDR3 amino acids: CSGGTNPGLQYF. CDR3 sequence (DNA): TGCAGCGGGGGGACTAACCCAGGCCTTCAGTACTTC.

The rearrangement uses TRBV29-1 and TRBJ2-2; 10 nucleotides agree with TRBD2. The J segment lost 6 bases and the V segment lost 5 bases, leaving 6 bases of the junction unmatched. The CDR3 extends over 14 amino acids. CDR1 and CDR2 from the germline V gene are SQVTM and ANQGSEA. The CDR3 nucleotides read TGCAGCGTTAAGCGGGAGGGCCGGGCCGGGGAGCTGTTTTTT. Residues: CSVKREGRAGELFF.

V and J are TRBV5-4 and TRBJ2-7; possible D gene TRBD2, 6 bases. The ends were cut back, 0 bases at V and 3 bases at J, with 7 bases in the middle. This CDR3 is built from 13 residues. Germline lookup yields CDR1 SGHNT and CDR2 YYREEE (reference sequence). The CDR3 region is CASSLEEGYEQYF. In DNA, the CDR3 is TGTGCCAGCAGCTTGGAGGAGGGCTACGAGCAGTACTTC.

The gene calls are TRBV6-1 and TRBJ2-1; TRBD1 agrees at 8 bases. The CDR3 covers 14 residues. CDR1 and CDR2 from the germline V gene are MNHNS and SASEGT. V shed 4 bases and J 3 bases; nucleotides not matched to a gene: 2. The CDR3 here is CASSGDRGYNEQFF. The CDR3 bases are TGTGCCAGCAGTGGAGACAGGGGCTACAATGAGCAGTTCTTC.

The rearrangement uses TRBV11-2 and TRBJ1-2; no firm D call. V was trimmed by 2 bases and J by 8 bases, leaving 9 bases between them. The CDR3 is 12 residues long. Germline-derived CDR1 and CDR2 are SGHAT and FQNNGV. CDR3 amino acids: CASSLQAEGYTF. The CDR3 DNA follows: TGTGCCAGCAGCTTACAGGCAGAGGGCTACACCTTC.

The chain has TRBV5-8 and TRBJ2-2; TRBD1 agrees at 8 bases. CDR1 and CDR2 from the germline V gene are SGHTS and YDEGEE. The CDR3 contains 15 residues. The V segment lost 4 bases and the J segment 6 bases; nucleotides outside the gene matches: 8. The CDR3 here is CASSLRKTGAGELFF. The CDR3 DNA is TGTGCCAGCAGCCTTAGAAAGACAGGGGCCGGGGAGCTGTTTTTT.

CDR3 loop: CASKGVPSGANVLTF. In nucleotides, the CDR3 is TGTGCCAGCAAAGGGGTCCCCTCTGGGGCCAACGTCCTGACTTTC. The chain links TRBV9 to TRBJ2-6, with D perhaps TRBD1 (5 bases). The ends were cut back, 6 bases at V and 0 bases at J, with 10 bases in the middle. Germline-derived CDR1 and CDR2 are SGDLS and YYNGEE. CDR3 length: 15 residues.

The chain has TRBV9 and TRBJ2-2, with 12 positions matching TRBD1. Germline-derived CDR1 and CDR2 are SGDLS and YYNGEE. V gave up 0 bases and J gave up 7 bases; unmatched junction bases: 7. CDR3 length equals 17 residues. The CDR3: CASSVVPGQGAGGELFF. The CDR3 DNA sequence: TGTGCCAGCAGCGTAGTACCGGGACAGGGGGCTGGCGGGGAGCTGTTTTTT.

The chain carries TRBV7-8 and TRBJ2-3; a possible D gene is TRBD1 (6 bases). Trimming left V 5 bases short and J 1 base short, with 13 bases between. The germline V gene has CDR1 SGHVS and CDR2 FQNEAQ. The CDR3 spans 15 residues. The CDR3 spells CASSMDRLGTDTQYF. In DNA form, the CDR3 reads TGTGCCAGCAGCATGGACAGACTCGGCACAGATACGCAGTATTTT.

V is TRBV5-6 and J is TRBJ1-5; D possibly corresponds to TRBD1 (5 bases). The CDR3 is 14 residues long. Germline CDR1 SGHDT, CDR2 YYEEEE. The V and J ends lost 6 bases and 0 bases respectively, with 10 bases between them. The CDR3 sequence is CASNNRRSNQPQHF. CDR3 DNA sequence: TGTGCCAGCAACAACAGGCGTAGCAATCAGCCCCAGCATTTT.

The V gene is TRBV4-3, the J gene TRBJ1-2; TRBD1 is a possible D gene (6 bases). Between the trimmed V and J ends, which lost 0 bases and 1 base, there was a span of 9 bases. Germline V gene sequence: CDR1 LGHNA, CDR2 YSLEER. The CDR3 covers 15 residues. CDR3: CASSQDRTVNYGYTF. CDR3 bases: TGCGCCAGCAGCCAAGATCGGACAGTTAACTATGGCTACACCTTC.

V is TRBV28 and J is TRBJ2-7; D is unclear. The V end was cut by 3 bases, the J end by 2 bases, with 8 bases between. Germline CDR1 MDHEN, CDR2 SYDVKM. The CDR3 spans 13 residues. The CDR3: CASSFGLPYEQYF. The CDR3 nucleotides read TGTGCCAGCAGTTTTGGGCTACCCTACGAGCAGTACTTC. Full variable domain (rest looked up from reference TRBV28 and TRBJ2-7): DVKVTQSSRYLVKRTGEKVFLECVQDMDHENMFWYRQDPGLGLRLIYFSYDVKMKEKGDIPEGYSVSREKKERFSLILESASTNQTSMYLCASSFGLPYEQYFGPGTRLTVT.

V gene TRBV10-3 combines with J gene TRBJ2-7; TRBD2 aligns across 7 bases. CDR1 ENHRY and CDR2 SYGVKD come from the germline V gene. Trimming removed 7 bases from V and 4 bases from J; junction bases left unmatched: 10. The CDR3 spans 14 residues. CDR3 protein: CAIMEGGFGYEQYF. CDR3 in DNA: TGTGCCATCATGGAGGGAGGGTTCGGGTACGAGCAGTACTTC.

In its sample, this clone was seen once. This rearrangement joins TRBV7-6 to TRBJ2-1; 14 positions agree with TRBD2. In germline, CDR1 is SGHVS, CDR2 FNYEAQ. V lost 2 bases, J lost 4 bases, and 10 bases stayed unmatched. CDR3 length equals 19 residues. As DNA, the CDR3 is TGTGCCAGCAGCTTACCGGGACTAGCGGGAGCCATAGGGTACAATGAGCAGTTCTTC. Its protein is CASSLPGLAGAIGYNEQFF.

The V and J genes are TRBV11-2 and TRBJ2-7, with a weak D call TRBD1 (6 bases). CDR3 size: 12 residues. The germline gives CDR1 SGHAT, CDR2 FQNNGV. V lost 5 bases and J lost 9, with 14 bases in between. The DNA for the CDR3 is TGTGCCAGCAGCCAACAGGGAAAAGGGCAGTACTTC. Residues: CASSQQGKGQYF.

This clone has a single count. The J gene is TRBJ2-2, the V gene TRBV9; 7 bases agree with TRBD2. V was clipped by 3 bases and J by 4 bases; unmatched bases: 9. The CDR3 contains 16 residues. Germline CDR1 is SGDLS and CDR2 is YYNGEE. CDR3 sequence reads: CASSGGSGSPTGELFF. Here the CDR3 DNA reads TGTGCCAGCAGCGGCGGGAGTGGGAGTCCCACCGGGGAGCTGTTTTTT.

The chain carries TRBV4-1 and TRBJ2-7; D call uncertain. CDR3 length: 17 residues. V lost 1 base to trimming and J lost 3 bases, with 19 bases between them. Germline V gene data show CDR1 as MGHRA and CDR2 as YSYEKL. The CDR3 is CASSQGALRKENYEQYF. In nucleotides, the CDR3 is TGCGCCAGCAGCCAAGGCGCCCTCCGGAAGGAGAACTACGAGCAGTACTTC.

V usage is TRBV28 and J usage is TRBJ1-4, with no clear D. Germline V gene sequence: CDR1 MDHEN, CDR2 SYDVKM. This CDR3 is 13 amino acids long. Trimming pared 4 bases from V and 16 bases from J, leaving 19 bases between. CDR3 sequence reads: CASSSHRSERTFF. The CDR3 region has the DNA TGTGCCAGCAGTTCCCACCGGTCTGAACGAACGTTTTTT.

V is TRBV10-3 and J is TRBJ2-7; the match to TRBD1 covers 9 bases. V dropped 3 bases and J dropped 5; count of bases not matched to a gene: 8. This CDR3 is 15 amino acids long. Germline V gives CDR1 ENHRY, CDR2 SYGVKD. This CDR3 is CAISEQDRGYDEQYF. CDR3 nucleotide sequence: TGTGCCATCAGTGAACAAGACAGGGGGTACGACGAGCAGTACTTC.

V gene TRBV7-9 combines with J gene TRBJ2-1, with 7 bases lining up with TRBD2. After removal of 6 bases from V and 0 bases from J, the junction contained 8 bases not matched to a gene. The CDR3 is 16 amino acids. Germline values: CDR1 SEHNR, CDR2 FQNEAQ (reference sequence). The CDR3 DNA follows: TGTGCCAGCAGATCGGGAGGCCGGAGCTCCTACAATGAGCAGTTCTTC. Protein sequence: CASRSGGRSSYNEQFF.

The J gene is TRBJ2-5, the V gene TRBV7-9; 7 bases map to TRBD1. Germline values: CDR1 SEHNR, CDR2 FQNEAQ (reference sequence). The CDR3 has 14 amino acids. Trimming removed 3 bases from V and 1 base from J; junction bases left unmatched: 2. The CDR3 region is CASSLWTGQETQYF. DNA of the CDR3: TGTGCCAGCAGCTTGTGGACAGGCCAAGAGACCCAGTACTTC.

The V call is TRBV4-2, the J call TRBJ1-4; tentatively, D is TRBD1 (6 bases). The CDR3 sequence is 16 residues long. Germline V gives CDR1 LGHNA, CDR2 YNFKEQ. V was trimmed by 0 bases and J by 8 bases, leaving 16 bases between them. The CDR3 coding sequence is TGTGCCAGCAGCCAAGAGGTCTTACAGGGAAGCGAAAAACTGTTTTTT. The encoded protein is CASSQEVLQGSEKLFF.

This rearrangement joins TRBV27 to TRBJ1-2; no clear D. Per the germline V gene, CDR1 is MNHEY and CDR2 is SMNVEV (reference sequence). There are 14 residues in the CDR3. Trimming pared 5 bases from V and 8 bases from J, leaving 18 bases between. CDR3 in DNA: TGTGCCAGCAGTCCCAAAACCAGCAGGTGGGGCTACACCTTC. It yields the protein CASSPKTSRWGYTF.

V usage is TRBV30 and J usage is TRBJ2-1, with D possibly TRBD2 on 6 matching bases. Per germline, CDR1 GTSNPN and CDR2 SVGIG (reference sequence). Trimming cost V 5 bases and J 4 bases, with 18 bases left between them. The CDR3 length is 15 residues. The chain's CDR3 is CAWGARDRPYNEQFF. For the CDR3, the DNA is TGTGCCTGGGGAGCGCGGGATAGACCATACAATGAGCAGTTCTTC.

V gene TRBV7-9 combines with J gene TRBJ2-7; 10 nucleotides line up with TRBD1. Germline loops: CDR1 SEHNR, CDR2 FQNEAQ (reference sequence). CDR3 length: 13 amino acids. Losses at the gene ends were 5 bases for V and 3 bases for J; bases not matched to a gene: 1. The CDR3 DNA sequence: TGTGCCAGCAGCCGGACAGGGGGCTACGAGCAGTACTTC. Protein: CASSRTGGYEQYF.

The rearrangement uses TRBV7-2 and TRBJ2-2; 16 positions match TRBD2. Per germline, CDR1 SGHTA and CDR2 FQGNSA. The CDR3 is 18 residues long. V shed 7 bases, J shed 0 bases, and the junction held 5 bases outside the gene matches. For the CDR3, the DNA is TGTGCCAGCACCGCAGGGACTAGCGGGAGGGCGAACACCGGGGAGCTGTTTTTT. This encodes CASTAGTSGRANTGELFF.

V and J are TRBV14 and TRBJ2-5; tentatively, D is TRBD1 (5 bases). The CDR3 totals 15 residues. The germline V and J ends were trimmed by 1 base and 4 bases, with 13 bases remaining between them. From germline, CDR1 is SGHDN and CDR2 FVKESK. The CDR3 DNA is TGTGCCAGCAGCCAAGGGGTTCAGGGTCCAGAGACCCAGTACTTC. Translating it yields CASSQGVQGPETQYF.